These 26 T cell receptor beta chains were all obtained from the same sample, sequenced in a study of blood T cell repertoires in COVID-19. Here immunoSEQ multiplex PCR was the method, and the copy in TCRdb shows in-frame clones only, minus some. The sample contains approximately 360,000 clones, roughly 87% of which appear only once. Sequencing was done on a sample of PBMCs or T cells enriched from blood (not recorded which). Receptor source: a woman between 50 and 59 years old who had recovered from COVID-19.

This clone was seen more than once but under ten times. The chain uses TRBV5-6 and TRBJ2-7; D is possibly TRBD1 (5 bases). V was clipped by 4 bases and J by 5 bases, with 13 bases between them. The CDR3 spans 13 residues. CDR1 and CDR2 from the germline V gene are SGHDT and YYEEEE. CDR3 region: CASSIRVRNEQYF. CDR3 nucleotides: TGTGCCAGCAGCATCAGGGTCCGCAACGAGCAGTACTTC.

As concerns this clone: The sample has other DNA sequences that encode this CDR3 too. The chain joins TRBV5-4 to TRBJ2-7; 9 bases agree with TRBD1. The length of the CDR3 is 14 residues. Germline CDR1 and CDR2: SGHNT and YYREEE (reference sequence). Unmatched junction bases numbered 1, after V lost 2 bases and J lost 1 base. In nucleotides, the CDR3 is TGTGCCAGCAGCTTAGACAGGGGGTCCTACGAGCAGTACTTC. Its protein product is CASSLDRGSYEQYF.

This chain joins TRBV4-2 and TRBJ1-2; D perhaps matches TRBD1 (6 bases). V dropped 1 base and J dropped 0 bases, with 15 bases sitting between them. This CDR3 contains 17 residues. Germline CDR1 is LGHNA and CDR2 is YNFKEQ. The CDR3 nucleotides read TGTGCCAGCAGCCAAGTGTTATGGACAGCCACTAACTATGGCTACACCTTC. It translates to CASSQVLWTATNYGYTF.

This clone was seen more than once but under ten times. The V gene is TRBV18, the J gene TRBJ1-1; maybe TRBD1 (5 bases). Trimming stripped 1 base from V and 1 base from J, with 10 bases between. Germline lookup yields CDR1 KGHSH and CDR2 LQKENI. The CDR3 covers 15 residues. The CDR3 coding sequence is TGTGCCAGCTCACCACAAGCTGACAGGAACACTGAAGCTTTCTTT. This encodes CASSPQADRNTEAFF. The whole variable domain, remainder taken from reference TRBV18 and TRBJ1-1, is NAGVMQNPRHLVRRRGQEARLRCSPMKGHSHVYWYRQLPEEGLKFMVYLQKENIIDESGMPKERFSAEFPKEGPSILRIQQVVRGDSAAYFCASSPQADRNTEAFFGQGTRLTVV.

A remark on this clone: The sample contains more than one DNA sequence encoding this CDR3. V gene TRBV14 combines with J gene TRBJ1-1, with 8 bases lining up with TRBD1. CDR3 length: 13 residues. Per the germline V gene, CDR1 is SGHDN and CDR2 is FVKESK. After removal of 4 bases from V and 5 bases from J, the junction contained 3 bases not matched to a gene. CDR3 DNA sequence: TGTGCCAGCAGCCTCGGACAGGGAACTGAAGCTTTCTTT. Residues: CASSLGQGTEAFF. Filled out from reference TRBV14 and TRBJ1-1, the complete variable domain reads EAGVTQFPSHSVIEKGQTVTLRCDPISGHDNLYWYRRVMGKEIKFLLHFVKESKQDESGMPNNRFLAERTGGTYSTLKVQPAELEDSGVYFCASSLGQGTEAFFGQGTRLTVV.

This chain links TRBV9 with TRBJ2-1; 7 bases line up with TRBD1. The CDR3 is 15 amino acids. V trimming: 5 bases; J trimming: 3 bases; junction bases outside the gene matches: 8. Germline V lookup: CDR1 SGDLS, CDR2 YYNGEE. The CDR3 nucleotides read TGTGCCAGCAGTGTCCGGGACAGCTACTACAATGAGCAGTTCTTC. Amino acid sequence: CASSVRDSYYNEQFF.

The J gene is TRBJ1-2, the V gene TRBV30, with 8 nucleotides matching TRBD1. The V gene's germline CDR1 is GTSNPN and CDR2 SVGIG (reference sequence). This CDR3 is built from 13 residues. The V and J ends lost 4 bases and 4 bases, in that order; junction bases with no gene match: 5. The CDR3 reads CAWTNRGSYGYTF. The CDR3 DNA reads TGTGCCTGGACAAACAGGGGGTCCTATGGCTACACCTTC.

V gene TRBV6-5 combines with J gene TRBJ1-2; D perhaps matches TRBD1 (5 bases). Germline V gene data show CDR1 as MNHEY and CDR2 as SVGAGI. V was pared by 7 bases and J by 4 bases, with 19 bases between. The CDR3 has 15 amino acids. This CDR3 reads CASTPGADGSYGYTF. The CDR3 nucleotides are TGTGCCAGCACCCCTGGGGCGGATGGATCCTATGGCTACACCTTC.

The V call is TRBV19, the J call TRBJ2-7, with 9 bases lining up with TRBD1. The V gene end was trimmed by 3 bases and the J gene end by 6 bases; junction bases not matched to a gene: 6. CDR1 is LNHDA, CDR2 SQIVND, per germline (reference sequence). The CDR3 covers 14 residues. The CDR3 loop reads CASSMGGQGSEQYF. The DNA of the CDR3 is TGTGCCAGTAGTATGGGGGGACAGGGTTCCGAGCAGTACTTC.

The chain employs TRBV4-2 and TRBJ2-7; TRBD1 matches 7 bases. CDR3 length: 16 amino acids. Trimming removed 0 bases from V and 3 bases from J; junction bases left unmatched: 8. Germline lookup yields CDR1 LGHNA and CDR2 YNFKEQ. CDR3 sequence reads: CASSQEQGTDYYEQYF. The CDR3 nucleotides read TGTGCCAGCAGCCAAGAGCAAGGGACAGACTACTACGAGCAGTACTTC.

V is TRBV28 and J is TRBJ1-3; the match to TRBD1 covers 8 bases. The J segment lost 0 bases and the V segment lost 7 bases, leaving 8 bases of the junction unmatched. CDR3 length: 16 amino acids. Germline CDR1 MDHEN, CDR2 SYDVKM. As DNA, the CDR3 is TGTGCCAGCATCCGTCGCGGGACAGGCTCTGGAAACACCATATATTTT. Translating it yields CASIRRGTGSGNTIYF. The variable domain in full, completed from reference TRBV28 and TRBJ1-3, reads DVKVTQSSRYLVKRTGEKVFLECVQDMDHENMFWYRQDPGLGLRLIYFSYDVKMKEKGDIPEGYSVSREKKERFSLILESASTNQTSMYLCASIRRGTGSGNTIYFGEGSWLTVV.

The CDR3 spells CSARDFPEAFF. The CDR3 DNA sequence: TGCAGTGCTAGGGACTTCCCTGAAGCTTTCTTT. This sequence joins TRBV20-1 and TRBJ1-1; no clear D. The germline CDR1 and CDR2 sequences are DFQATT and SNEGSKA (reference sequence). V was shortened by 3 bases and J by 6 bases, with 8 bases between the two germline ends. The CDR3 consists of 11 residues.

This chain links TRBV19 with TRBJ2-1; 9 nucleotides agree with TRBD1. Per the germline V gene, CDR1 is LNHDA and CDR2 is SQIVND (reference sequence). The V gene end was trimmed by 1 base and the J gene end by 6 bases; junction bases not matched to a gene: 1. The CDR3 covers 14 residues. The CDR3: CASSIVTGGNEQFF. The CDR3 region has the DNA TGTGCCAGTAGTATAGTGACAGGGGGCAATGAGCAGTTCTTC.

This chain joins TRBV7-2 and TRBJ1-1; D might be TRBD1 (5 bases). CDR3 size: 14 residues. The ends were cut back, 5 bases at V and 1 base at J, with 11 bases in the middle. The germline V gene has CDR1 SGHTA and CDR2 FQGNSA. CDR3 coding DNA: TGTGCCAGCAGCCCCTTTACAGGGAACACTGAAGCTTTCTTT. This gives the protein CASSPFTGNTEAFF.

This chain links TRBV15 with TRBJ2-5; no definite D call. The V gene lost 1 base and the J gene lost 5 bases, with 5 bases spanning the gap. The CDR3 runs to 12 residues. Looked up from germline, CDR1 is LNHNV and CDR2 is YYDKDF (reference sequence). CDR3 bases: TGTGCCACCAGCAGAGTCTCGGAGACCCAGTACTTC. It encodes CATSRVSETQYF.

The chain joins TRBV5-6 to TRBJ1-4; D is perhaps TRBD1 (5 bases). Trimming took 4 bases from V and 6 from J, leaving 13 bases between them. The CDR3 is made up of 14 amino acids. Germline V CDR1 and CDR2: SGHDT, YYEEEE. Here the CDR3 DNA reads TGTGCCAGCAGCCTGACCGGGGGTGATGAAAAACTGTTTTTT. Translating gives CASSLTGGDEKLFF. The variable domain in full, with the rest retrieved from reference TRBV5-6 and TRBJ1-4, is DAGVTQSPTHLIKTRGQQVTLRCSPKSGHDTVSWYQQALGQGPQFIFQYYEEEERQRGNFPDRFSGHQFPNYSSELNVNALLLGDSALYLCASSLTGGDEKLFFGSGTQLSVL.

This clone has only a few counts. The rearrangement uses TRBV29-1 and TRBJ1-2; D remains ambiguous. V was trimmed by 5 bases and J by 4 bases, leaving 11 bases between them. This CDR3 has 12 amino acids. CDR1 is SQVTM, CDR2 ANQGSEA, per germline. DNA of the CDR3: TGCAGCGTTTTGAAAGGAGCCTATGGCTACACCTTC. Amino acid sequence: CSVLKGAYGYTF.

This rearrangement joins TRBV5-8 to TRBJ2-3; TRBD2 agrees at 8 bases. The trim removed 4 bases at V and 2 bases at J, leaving 9 bases unmatched. This CDR3 comprises 16 residues. Germline values: CDR1 SGHTS, CDR2 YDEGEE. DNA of the CDR3: TGTGCCAGCAGCGTCGGACTAGCACCCCTCACAGATACGCAGTATTTT. This gives the protein CASSVGLAPLTDTQYF.

The chain carries TRBV30 and TRBJ1-1; 7 positions match TRBD1. This CDR3 is built from 15 residues. Germline V gene lookup returns CDR1 GTSNPN and CDR2 SVGIG (reference sequence). The V and J ends lost 1 base and 7 bases, in that order; junction bases with no gene match: 12. The CDR3 is CAWSGQGSRTSEAFF. The CDR3 DNA reads as TGTGCCTGGAGTGGACAGGGTTCCCGAACAAGTGAAGCTTTCTTT.

This clone was picked up one time. V gene TRBV6-2 or TRBV6-3 combines with J gene TRBJ1-5, with 11 bases lining up with TRBD1. The CDR3 length is 19 residues. The ends lost 2 bases at V and 0 bases at J; junction bases unmatched: 9. CDR1 is MNHEY and CDR2 is SVGEGT in the germline V gene. The CDR3 coding sequence is TGTGCCAGCAGTTACCCTCGGACAGGGGGCGGCGATAGCAATCAGCCCCAGCATTTT. Encoded protein: CASSYPRTGGGDSNQPQHF.

A note on this clone: Other DNA sequences in the same sample also yield this CDR3. For the CDR3, the DNA is TGTGCCAGCAGCTTAGACAGGGATCAGCCCCAGCATTTT. Translating gives CASSLDRDQPQHF. The chain has TRBV7-2 and TRBJ1-5; D perhaps matches TRBD1 (6 bases). Trimming took off 1 base at V and 5 bases at J, with 6 bases between the two ends. CDR1 SGHTA and CDR2 FQGNSA come from the germline V gene. CDR3 length: 13 residues.

The V gene is TRBV5-1, the J gene TRBJ1-2, with D possibly being TRBD1 (6 bases). Germline values: CDR1 SGHRS, CDR2 YFSETQ. The CDR3 spans 16 residues. V dropped 2 bases and J dropped 3 bases, with 17 bases sitting between them. This chain's CDR3 is CASSFGTGYQDYGYTF. CDR3 sequence (DNA): TGCGCCAGCAGCTTCGGTACAGGGTATCAAGACTATGGCTACACCTTC. Full variable domain (missing parts from reference TRBV5-1 and TRBJ1-2): KAGVTQTPRYLIKTRGQQVTLSCSPISGHRSVSWYQQTPGQGLQFLFEYFSETQRNKGNFPGRFSGRQFSNSRSEMNVSTLELGDSALYLCASSFGTGYQDYGYTFGSGTRLTVV.

This chain connects TRBV6-5 to TRBJ1-2, with a possible D match to TRBD1 (5 bases). Germline V CDR1 and CDR2: MNHEY, SVGAGI. V lost 0 bases and J 4 bases, leaving 15 bases between the germline ends. The CDR3 is made up of 16 amino acids. The CDR3 coding sequence is TGTGCCAGCAGTTACTCAAGGAGGGGAAGAGGCTATGGCTACACCTTC. Amino acids: CASSYSRRGRGYGYTF.

This chain links TRBV12-3 or TRBV12-4 with TRBJ2-7; 7 nucleotides line up with TRBD1. The CDR3 spans 13 residues. With V trimmed by 5 bases and J by 1 base, 2 bases remained unmatched. The CDR3 DNA sequence: TGTGCCAGCAGTGGGGACAGTTCCTACGAGCAGTACTTC. It translates to CASSGDSSYEQYF.

This clone was detected only once. In DNA form, the CDR3 reads TGTGCCAGTCAGGAGCAGTTTCGTGCCCCGCGGGGCCCGGGAATTCACGAGCAGTACTTC. Amino acids: CASQEQFRAPRGPGIHEQYF. The chain couples TRBV2 to TRBJ2-7; possible D gene TRBD2, 6 bases. The V end lost 9 bases, the J end lost 5 bases, and 38 bases lay between the germline ends. The germline gives CDR1 SNHLY, CDR2 FYNNEI. The CDR3 is 20 amino acids.

The CDR3 nucleotides are TGTGCCAGCAGCTTAGGAGGGAACCAAAATGAAAAACTGTTTTTT. It yields the protein CASSLGGNQNEKLFF. V and J are TRBV7-2 and TRBJ1-4; no clear D gene. V was pared by 1 base and J by 5 bases, with 11 bases between. This CDR3 is 15 amino acids long. Germline V gene sequence: CDR1 SGHTA, CDR2 FQGNSA.